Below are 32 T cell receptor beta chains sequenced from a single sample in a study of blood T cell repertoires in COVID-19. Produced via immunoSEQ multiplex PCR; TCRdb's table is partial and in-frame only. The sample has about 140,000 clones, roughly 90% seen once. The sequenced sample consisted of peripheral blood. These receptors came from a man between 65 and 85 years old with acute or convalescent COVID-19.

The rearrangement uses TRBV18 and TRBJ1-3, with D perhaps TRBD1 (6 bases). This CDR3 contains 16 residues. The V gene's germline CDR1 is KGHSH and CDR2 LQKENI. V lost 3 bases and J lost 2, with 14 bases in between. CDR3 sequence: CASSPSQGTPGNTIYF. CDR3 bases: TGTGCCAGCTCACCGTCCCAGGGGACCCCTGGAAACACCATATATTTT.

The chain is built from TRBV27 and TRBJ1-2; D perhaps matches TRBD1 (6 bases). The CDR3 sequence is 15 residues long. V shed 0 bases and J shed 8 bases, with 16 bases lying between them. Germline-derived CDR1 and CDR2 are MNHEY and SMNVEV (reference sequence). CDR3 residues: CASSLSWDTHTGYTF. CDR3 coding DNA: TGTGCCAGCAGTTTATCCTGGGACACCCACACGGGCTACACCTTC.

The CDR3 DNA reads as TGTGCAACCAAACAGGTCGTAAGCGGGGAGCTGTTTTTT. Translation: CATKQVVSGELFF. The J gene is TRBJ2-2, the V gene TRBV2; D is perhaps TRBD1 (5 bases). The length of the CDR3 is 13 residues. CDR1 is SNHLY, CDR2 FYNNEI, per germline.

CDR3 in amino acids: CASRAQGREPYEQYF. CDR3 DNA sequence: TGTGCCAGCAGGGCGCAGGGAAGAGAGCCCTACGAGCAGTACTTC. This chain joins TRBV6-6 and TRBJ2-7; weak D call: TRBD1 (5 bases). The CDR3 runs to 15 residues. Germline V gene lookup returns CDR1 MNHNY and CDR2 SVGAGI (reference sequence). V was trimmed by 6 bases and J by 2 bases, leaving 17 bases between them.

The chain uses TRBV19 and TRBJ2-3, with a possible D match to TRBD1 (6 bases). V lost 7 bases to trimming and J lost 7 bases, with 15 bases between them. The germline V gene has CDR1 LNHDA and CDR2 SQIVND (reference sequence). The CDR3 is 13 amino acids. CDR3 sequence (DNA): TGTGCCAGTACGGAACAGGGCGCGAATACGCAGTATTTT. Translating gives CASTEQGANTQYF.

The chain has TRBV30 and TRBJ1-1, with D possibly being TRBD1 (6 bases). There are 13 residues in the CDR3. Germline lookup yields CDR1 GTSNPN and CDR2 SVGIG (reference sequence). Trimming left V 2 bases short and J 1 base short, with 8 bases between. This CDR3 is CAWSRQANTEAFF. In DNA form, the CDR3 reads TGTGCCTGGAGTCGACAGGCGAACACTGAAGCTTTCTTT.

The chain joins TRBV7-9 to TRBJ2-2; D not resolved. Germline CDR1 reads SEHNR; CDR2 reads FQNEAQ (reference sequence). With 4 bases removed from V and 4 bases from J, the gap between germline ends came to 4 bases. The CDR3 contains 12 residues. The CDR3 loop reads CASSSSTGELFF. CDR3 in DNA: TGTGCCAGCAGCTCCTCCACCGGGGAGCTGTTTTTT.

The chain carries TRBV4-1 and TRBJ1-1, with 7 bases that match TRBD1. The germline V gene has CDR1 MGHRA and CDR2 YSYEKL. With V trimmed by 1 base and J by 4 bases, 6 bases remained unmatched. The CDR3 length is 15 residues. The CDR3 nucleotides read TGCGCCAGCAGCCAAGCTGCAGGGGGACGCACTGAAGCTTTCTTT. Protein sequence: CASSQAAGGRTEAFF.

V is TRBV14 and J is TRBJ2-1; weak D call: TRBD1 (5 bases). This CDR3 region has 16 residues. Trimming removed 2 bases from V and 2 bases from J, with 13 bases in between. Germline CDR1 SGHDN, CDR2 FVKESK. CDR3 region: CASSQRARAPYNEQFF. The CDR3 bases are TGTGCCAGCAGCCAAAGGGCCAGGGCCCCCTACAATGAGCAGTTCTTC.

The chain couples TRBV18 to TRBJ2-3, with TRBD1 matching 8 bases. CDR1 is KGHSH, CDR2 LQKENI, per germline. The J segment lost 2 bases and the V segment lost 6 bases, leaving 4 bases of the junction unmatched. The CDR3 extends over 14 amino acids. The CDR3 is CASSNRGNTDTQYF. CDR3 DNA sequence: TGTGCCAGCTCGAACAGGGGGAACACAGATACGCAGTATTTT.

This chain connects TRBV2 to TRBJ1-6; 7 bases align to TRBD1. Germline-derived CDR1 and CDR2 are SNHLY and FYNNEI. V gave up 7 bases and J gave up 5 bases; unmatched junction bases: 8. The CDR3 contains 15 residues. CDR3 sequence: CASITGAPNNSPLHF. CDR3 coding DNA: TGTGCCAGCATTACAGGGGCGCCGAATAATTCACCCCTCCACTTT.

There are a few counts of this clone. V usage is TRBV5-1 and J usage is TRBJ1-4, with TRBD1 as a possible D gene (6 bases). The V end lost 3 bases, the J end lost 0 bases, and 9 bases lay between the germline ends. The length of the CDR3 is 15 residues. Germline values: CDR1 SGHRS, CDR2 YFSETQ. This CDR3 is CASSSGQTTNEKLFF. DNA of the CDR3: TGCGCCAGCAGCTCCGGACAGACAACTAATGAAAAACTGTTTTTT. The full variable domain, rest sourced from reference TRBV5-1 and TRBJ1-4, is KAGVTQTPRYLIKTRGQQVTLSCSPISGHRSVSWYQQTPGQGLQFLFEYFSETQRNKGNFPGRFSGRQFSNSRSEMNVSTLELGDSALYLCASSSGQTTNEKLFFGSGTQLSVL.

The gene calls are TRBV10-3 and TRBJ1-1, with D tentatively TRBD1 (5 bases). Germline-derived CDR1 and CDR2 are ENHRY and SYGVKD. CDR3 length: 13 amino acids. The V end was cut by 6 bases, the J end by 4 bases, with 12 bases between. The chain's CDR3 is CAISQGDGTEAFF. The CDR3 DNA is TGTGCCATCAGCCAGGGTGATGGCACTGAAGCTTTCTTT.

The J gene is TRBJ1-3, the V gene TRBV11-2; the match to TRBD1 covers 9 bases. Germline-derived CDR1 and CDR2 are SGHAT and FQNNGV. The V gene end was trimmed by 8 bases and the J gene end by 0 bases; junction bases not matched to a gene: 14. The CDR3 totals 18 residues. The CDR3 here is CASRPGGTGPLSGNTIYF. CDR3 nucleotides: TGTGCCAGCCGCCCTGGGGGGACAGGGCCACTCTCTGGAAACACCATATATTTT.

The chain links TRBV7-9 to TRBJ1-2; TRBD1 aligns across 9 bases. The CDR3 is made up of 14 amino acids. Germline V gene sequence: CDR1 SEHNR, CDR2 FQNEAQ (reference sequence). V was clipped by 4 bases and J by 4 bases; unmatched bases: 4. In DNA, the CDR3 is TGTGCCAGCAGCTCACCGACAGGGGGCTATGGCTACACCTTC. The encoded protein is CASSSPTGGYGYTF.

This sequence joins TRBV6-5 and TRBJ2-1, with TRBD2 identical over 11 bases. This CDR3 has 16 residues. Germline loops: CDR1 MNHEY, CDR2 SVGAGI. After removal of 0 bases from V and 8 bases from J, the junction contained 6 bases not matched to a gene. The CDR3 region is CASSYSILAGGHEQFF. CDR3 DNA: TGTGCCAGCAGTTACTCGATATTAGCGGGGGGGCATGAGCAGTTCTTC.

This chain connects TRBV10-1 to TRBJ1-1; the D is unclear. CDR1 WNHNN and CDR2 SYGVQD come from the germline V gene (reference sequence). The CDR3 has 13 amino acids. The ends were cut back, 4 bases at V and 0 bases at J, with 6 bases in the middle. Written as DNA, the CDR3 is TGCGCCAGCAGTGGGTCTATGAACACTGAAGCTTTCTTT. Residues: CASSGSMNTEAFF.

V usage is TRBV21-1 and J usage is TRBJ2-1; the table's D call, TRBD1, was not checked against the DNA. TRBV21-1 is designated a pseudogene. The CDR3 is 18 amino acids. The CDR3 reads CASSQLTGRERSGNEQFF. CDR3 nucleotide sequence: TGTGCCAGCAGCCAACTGACAGGCCGAGAGCGATCGGGCAATGAGCAGTTCTTC.

In DNA, the CDR3 is TGTGCCAGCAGCTGGAGGGGCGTCAATCAGCCCCAGCATTTT. It yields the protein CASSWRGVNQPQHF. The chain recombines TRBV5-8 with TRBJ1-5; possibly TRBD1 for D (5 bases). V lost 3 bases and J 3 bases, leaving 10 bases between the germline ends. Germline V gives CDR1 SGHTS, CDR2 YDEGEE. This CDR3 has 14 residues.

The CDR3 region is CASSLTGYGDYGYTF. CDR3 sequence (DNA): TGCGCCAGCAGCCTTACAGGGTACGGTGACTATGGCTACACCTTC. V is TRBV4-1 and J is TRBJ1-2, with a possible D match to TRBD1 (6 bases). Per the germline V gene, CDR1 is MGHRA and CDR2 is YSYEKL. Trimming cost V 4 bases and J 3 bases, with 15 bases left between them. The CDR3 covers 15 residues.

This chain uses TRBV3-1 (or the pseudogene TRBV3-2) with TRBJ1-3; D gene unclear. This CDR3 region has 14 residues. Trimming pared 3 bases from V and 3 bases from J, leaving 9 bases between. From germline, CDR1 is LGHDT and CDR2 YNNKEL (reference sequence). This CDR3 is CASSQESLGNTIYF. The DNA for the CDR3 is TGTGCCAGCAGCCAGGAGTCCCTTGGAAACACCATATATTTT.

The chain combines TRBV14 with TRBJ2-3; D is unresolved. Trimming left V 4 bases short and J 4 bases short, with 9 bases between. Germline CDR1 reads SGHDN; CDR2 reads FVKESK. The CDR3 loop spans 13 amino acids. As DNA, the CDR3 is TGTGCCAGCAGCCTCGGAGCAGCAGATACGCAGTATTTT. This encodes CASSLGAADTQYF.

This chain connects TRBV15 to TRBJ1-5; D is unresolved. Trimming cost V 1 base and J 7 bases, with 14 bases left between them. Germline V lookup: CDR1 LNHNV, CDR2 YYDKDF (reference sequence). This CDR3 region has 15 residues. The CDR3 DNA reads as TGTGCCACCAGCAGAGTACGCGGCAAAGGCCAGCCCCAGCATTTT. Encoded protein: CATSRVRGKGQPQHF.

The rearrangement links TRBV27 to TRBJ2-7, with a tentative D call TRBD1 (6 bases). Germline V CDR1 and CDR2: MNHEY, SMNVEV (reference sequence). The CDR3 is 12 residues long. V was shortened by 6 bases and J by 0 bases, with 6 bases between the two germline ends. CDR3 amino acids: CASRDSSYEQYF. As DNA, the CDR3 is TGTGCCAGCAGGGACAGCTCCTACGAGCAGTACTTC.

CDR3 coding DNA: TGTGCCAGCAGTTTCAAGGGGCACACTGAAGCTTTCTTT. The encoded protein is CASSFKGHTEAFF. This chain connects TRBV27 to TRBJ1-1; perhaps TRBD1 as D (5 bases). From germline, CDR1 is MNHEY and CDR2 SMNVEV (reference sequence). V gave up 3 bases and J gave up 3 bases, with 8 bases separating them. The CDR3 extends over 13 amino acids.

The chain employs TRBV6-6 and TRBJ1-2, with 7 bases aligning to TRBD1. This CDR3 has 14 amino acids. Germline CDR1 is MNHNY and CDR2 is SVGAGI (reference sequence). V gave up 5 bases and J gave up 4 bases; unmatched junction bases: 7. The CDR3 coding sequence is TGTGCCAGCAGTCCGGGACAGACTCTCTATGGCTACACCTTC. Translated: CASSPGQTLYGYTF.

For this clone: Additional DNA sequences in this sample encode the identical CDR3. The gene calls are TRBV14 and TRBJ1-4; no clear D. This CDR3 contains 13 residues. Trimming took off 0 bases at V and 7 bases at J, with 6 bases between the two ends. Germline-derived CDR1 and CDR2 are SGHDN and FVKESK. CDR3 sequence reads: CASSQDLSEKLFF. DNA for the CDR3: TGTGCCAGCAGCCAAGATCTTTCTGAAAAACTGTTTTTT.

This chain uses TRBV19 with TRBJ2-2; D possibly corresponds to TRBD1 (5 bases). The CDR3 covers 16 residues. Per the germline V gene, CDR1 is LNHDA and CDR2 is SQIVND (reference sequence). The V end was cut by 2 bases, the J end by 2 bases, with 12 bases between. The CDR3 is CASSIFSQANTGELFF. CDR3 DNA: TGTGCCAGTAGTATATTCTCACAGGCAAACACCGGGGAGCTGTTTTTT.

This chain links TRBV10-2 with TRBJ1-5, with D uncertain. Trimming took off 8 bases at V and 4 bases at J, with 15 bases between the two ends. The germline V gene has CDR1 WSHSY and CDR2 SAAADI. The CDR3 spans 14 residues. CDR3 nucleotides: TGCGCCAGCTCGGAATCGGGAGGGAATCAGCCCCAGCATTTT. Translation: CASSESGGNQPQHF.

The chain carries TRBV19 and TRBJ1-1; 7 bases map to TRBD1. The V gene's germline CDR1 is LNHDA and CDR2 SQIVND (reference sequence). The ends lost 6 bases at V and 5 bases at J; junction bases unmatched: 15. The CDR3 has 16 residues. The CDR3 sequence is CASSLSGQRQGTEAFF. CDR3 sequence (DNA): TGTGCCAGTAGCTTATCGGGGCAGAGACAGGGTACTGAAGCTTTCTTT.

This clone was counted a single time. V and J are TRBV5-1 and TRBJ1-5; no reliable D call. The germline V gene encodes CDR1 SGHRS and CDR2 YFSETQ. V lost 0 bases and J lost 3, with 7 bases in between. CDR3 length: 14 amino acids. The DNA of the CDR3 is TGCGCCAGCAGCTTGGGGCCTCCCAATCAGCCCCAGCATTTT. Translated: CASSLGPPNQPQHF.

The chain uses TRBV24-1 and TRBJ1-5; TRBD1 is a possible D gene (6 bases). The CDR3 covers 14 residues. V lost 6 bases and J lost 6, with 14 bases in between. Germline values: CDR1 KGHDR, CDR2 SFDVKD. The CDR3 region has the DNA TGTGCCACCAGTTCGGACAGCGAGTTTCAGCCCCAGCATTTT. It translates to CATSSDSEFQPQHF.